One and the same sample provided the 3 T cell receptor beta chains below, sequenced in a study of blood T cell repertoires in COVID-19. The method was immunoSEQ multiplex PCR; TCRdb's version includes in-frame clones alone and lacks a portion of them. Among 350,000 to 400,000 clones listed, 80% to 90% were seen once. Sequencing input: PBMCs or T cells enriched from blood (not recorded which). These receptors came from a man younger than 35 who had recovered from COVID-19.

The chain recombines TRBV19 with TRBJ1-3; D is perhaps TRBD1 (5 bases). CDR3 size: 15 residues. Germline V gene data show CDR1 as LNHDA and CDR2 as SQIVND (reference sequence). Trimming pared 5 bases from V and 0 bases from J, leaving 11 bases between. CDR3 protein: CASSETGSSGNTIYF. The CDR3 nucleotides are TGTGCCAGTAGTGAAACAGGCAGCTCTGGAAACACCATATATTTT.

The sample holds a few counts of this clone. The chain employs TRBV19 and TRBJ2-7; 10 bases are shared with TRBD1. Germline V lookup: CDR1 LNHDA, CDR2 SQIVND (reference sequence). Unmatched junction bases numbered 14, after V lost 11 bases and J lost 4 bases. The CDR3 is 15 amino acids. The CDR3 is CAVSPGQGPLYEQYF. DNA for the CDR3: TGTGCCGTTTCTCCGGGACAGGGGCCCTTATACGAGCAGTACTTC.

The chain is built from TRBV10-3 and TRBJ1-6; 9 bases match TRBD1. Germline CDR1 and CDR2: ENHRY and SYGVKD. J was trimmed by 7 bases and V by 0 bases; bases with no gene match: 7. This CDR3 is built from 17 residues. DNA of the CDR3: TGTGCCATCAGTGAGTCCCCCCGCGGACAGGGGAATTCACCCCTCCACTTT. Translation: CAISESPRGQGNSPLHF.